Only one count was recorded for the clone carrying this TCR beta chain. Trimming took 7 bases from V and 8 from J, leaving 14 bases between them. The CDR3 consists of 12 residues. Germline loops: CDR1 SNHLY, CDR2 FYNNEI. These data come from a study of blood T cell repertoires in COVID-19. Study at large: The cDNA or gDNA used as material had been derived from T cells, B-cell-depleted T cells, or PBMCs.

Clones were sequenced by immunoSEQ multiplex PCR, and TCRdb holds only the in-frame ones, with some missing. This sample carries around 430,000 clones, 87% of them seen once, and the ten largest clones take around 10%. The sequence was collected from a woman aged 45 to 65 who had recovered from COVID-19. The rearrangement links TRBV2 to TRBJ1-1, with D tentatively TRBD1 (6 bases). The sequenced sample consisted of PBMCs or T cells enriched from blood (not recorded which). Here the CDR3 reads CASTQLGAEAFF. As DNA, the CDR3 is TGTGCCAGCACCCAACTGGGGGCCGAAGCTTTCTTT.